The clone carrying this T cell receptor (beta chain) was found many times. The antigen remains unidentified. The sample originates from a study of T-cell reconstitution after alpha-beta-depleted transplantation in children. Study-wide points: Alpha-beta T cells about two months after transplant reportedly derived from several hundred expanded graft clones. Newly produced T cells mostly accounted for T-cell counts and diversity one year post-transplant.

The germline gives CDR1 SGHRS, CDR2 YFSETQ. With 1 base removed from V and 0 bases from J, the gap between germline ends came to 7 bases. The CDR3 has 15 amino acids. Preparation of the TCRbeta library involved a method that used unique molecular identifiers. TCRdb redid the calling of the PCR reads with MiXCR, one entry per CDR3 protein. The repertoire has approximately 70,000 distinct CDR3 sequences, 4% to 5% of them found once; the top ten carry under 20%. The chain combines TRBV5-1 with TRBJ2-2; no clear D gene. This TCR was sampled from a boy under three years old who had a stem cell transplant for acute myeloid leukemia, so the T cells may come from the graft donor. The starting material was PBMCs, mostly from graft donor cells, obtained 180 days after TCRalphabeta/CD19-depleted stem cell transplant. The chain's CDR3 is CASSLQPPNTGELFF. DNA of the CDR3: TGCGCCAGCAGCTTGCAACCCCCGAACACCGGGGAGCTGTTTTTT.